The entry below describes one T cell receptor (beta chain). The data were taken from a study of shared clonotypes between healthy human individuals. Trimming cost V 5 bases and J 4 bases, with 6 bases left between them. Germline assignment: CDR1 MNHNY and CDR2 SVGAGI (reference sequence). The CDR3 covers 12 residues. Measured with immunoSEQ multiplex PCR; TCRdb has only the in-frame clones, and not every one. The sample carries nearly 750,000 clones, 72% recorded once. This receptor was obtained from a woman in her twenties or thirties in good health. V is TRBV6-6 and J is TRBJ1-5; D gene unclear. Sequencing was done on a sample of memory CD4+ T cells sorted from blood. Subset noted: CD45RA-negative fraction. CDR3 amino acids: CASSQYNQPQHF. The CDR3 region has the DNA TGTGCCAGCAGTCAGTATAATCAGCCCCAGCATTTT.